These T cell receptor beta chains were read from a single sample in a study of cytomegalovirus exposure and HLA in healthy donors. Assay: immunoSEQ multiplex PCR; the TCRdb copy retains only in-frame clones and omits some. The table records 150,000 to 200,000 clones, roughly 9.5% of them present only once. The sequencing input was PBMCs. These receptors were collected from a woman aged 30 to 39 in good health and CMV-seropositive. Each CDR3 is given with its conserved first and last residue. The D gene is left open where the match is weak. Size values are once, few and many counts, or a class for expanded clones, and some rows have none.

abundance	v_gene	d_gene	j_gene	CDR3aa	CDR3nt
-	TRBV11-2	-	TRBJ2-2	CASTPRTGYIGELFF	TGTGCCAGCACCCCCCGCACAGGGTACATCGGGGAGCTGTTTTTT
-	TRBV6-1	-	TRBJ2-4	CASSSQITDIQYF	TGTGCCAGCAGTTCCCAAATCACAGACATTCAGTACTTC
-	TRBV30	-	TRBJ1-1	CAWSEERQEAFF	TGTGCCTGGAGTGAAGAGAGACAGGAAGCTTTCTTT
-	TRBV6-6	TRBD1	TRBJ2-7	CASREPGQGTYEQYF	TGTGCCAGCAGAGAACCGGGACAGGGAACCTACGAGCAGTACTTC
-	TRBV5-1	TRBD2	TRBJ2-5	CASKAHSGTEAQYF	TGCGCCAGCAAGGCCCATAGCGGGACGGAGGCCCAGTACTTC
-	TRBV6-4	TRBD2	TRBJ2-5	CASSYQGGETQYF	TGTGCCAGCAGTTATCAGGGAGGGGAGACCCAGTACTTC
few	TRBV7-9	TRBD2	TRBJ2-1	CASSLGGSTYNEQFF	TGTGCCAGCAGCTTAGGCGGGAGCACCTACAATGAGCAGTTCTTC
-	TRBV29-1	-	TRBJ1-4	CSVAPSNEKLFF	TGCAGCGTTGCCCCCTCTAATGAAAAACTGTTTTTT
-	TRBV9	TRBD1	TRBJ2-2	CASRIGQGGGGELFF	TGTGCCAGCAGGATTGGACAGGGTGGCGGCGGGGAGCTGTTTTTT
-	TRBV5-6	-	TRBJ2-7	CASSPKPRPPYEQYF	TGTGCCAGCAGTCCCAAGCCCAGGCCCCCCTACGAGCAGTACTTC
few	TRBV9	-	TRBJ1-1	CASSGLEAEAFF	TGTGCCAGCAGCGGGCTAGAAGCTGAAGCTTTCTTT
-	TRBV5-6	-	TRBJ2-5	CASSWGYGGALKTQYF	TGTGCCAGCAGCTGGGGTTACGGGGGAGCTTTAAAGACCCAGTACTTC
-	TRBV7-9	-	TRBJ1-1	CASSLVQSIYTEAFF	TGTGCCAGCAGCTTAGTACAAAGTATTTACACTGAAGCTTTCTTT
-	TRBV9	TRBD2	TRBJ2-1	CASTKGRVRNNEQFF	TGTGCCAGCACCAAGGGGAGGGTACGGAACAATGAGCAGTTCTTC
few	TRBV12-5	-	TRBJ1-1	CASGFEGGRTEAFF	TGTGCTAGTGGATTTGAGGGAGGGAGAACTGAAGCTTTCTTC
-	TRBV27	TRBD2	TRBJ2-2	CASSEIAGGWTGELFF	TGTGCCAGCAGTGAGATAGCGGGAGGTTGGACCGGGGAGCTGTTTTTT
once	TRBV2	-	TRBJ2-1	CASHGTYTSGEQFF	TGTGCCAGTCACGGGACTTACACCTCGGGTGAGCAGTTCTTC
-	TRBV9	TRBD1	TRBJ2-5	CAVPNERTGEETQYF	TGTGCCGTCCCCAACGAACGGACAGGGGAGGAGACCCAGTACTTC
-	TRBV5-5	TRBD1	TRBJ2-7	CASSPGFGTGFYEQYF	TGTGCCAGCAGCCCAGGATTTGGGACAGGGTTCTACGAGCAGTACTTC
few	TRBV27	-	TRBJ1-2	CALWAPQTYGYTF	TGTGCCCTGTGGGCACCCCAAACCTATGGCTACACCTTC
-	TRBV6-5	-	TRBJ1-2	CASSVQGTSYGYTF	TGTGCCAGCAGCGTACAGGGAACATCCTATGGCTACACCTTC
-	TRBV5-1	TRBD2	TRBJ2-3	CASSLGGLAGGGTDTQYF	TGCGCCAGCAGCTTGGGAGGACTAGCGGGGGGAGGCACAGATACGCAGTATTTT
-	TRBV27	TRBD2	TRBJ2-7	CASRTGTSGTEQYF	TGTGCCAGCAGGACCGGGACTAGCGGTACCGAGCAGTACTTC
few	TRBV27	-	TRBJ2-5	CASSSSLRRETQYF	TGTGCCAGCAGTTCCAGCCTTAGGAGGGAGACCCAGTACTTC
few	TRBV9	-	TRBJ2-7	CASSERVDSYEQYF	TGTGCCAGCAGCGAGAGGGTCGACTCCTACGAGCAGTACTTC
-	TRBV9	TRBD2	TRBJ2-5	CASSVGGLAGLKETQYF	TGTGCCAGCAGCGTAGGAGGACTAGCGGGTCTAAAAGAGACCCAGTACTTC